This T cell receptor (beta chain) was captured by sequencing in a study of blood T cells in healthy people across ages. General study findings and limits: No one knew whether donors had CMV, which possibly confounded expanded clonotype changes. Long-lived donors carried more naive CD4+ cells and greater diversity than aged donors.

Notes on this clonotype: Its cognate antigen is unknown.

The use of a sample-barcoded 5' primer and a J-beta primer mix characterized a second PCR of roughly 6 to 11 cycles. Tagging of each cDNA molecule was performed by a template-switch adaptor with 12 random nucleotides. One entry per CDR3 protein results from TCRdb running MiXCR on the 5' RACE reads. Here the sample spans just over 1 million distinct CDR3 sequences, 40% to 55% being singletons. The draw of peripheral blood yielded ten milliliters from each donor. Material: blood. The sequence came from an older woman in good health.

CDR3 DNA: TGTGCCATCAGTGAGTCGCAGATCTACGAGCAGTACTTC. This gives the protein CAISESQIYEQYF. The V and J genes are TRBV10-3 and TRBJ2-7; D gene uncertain. The germline V gene encodes CDR1 ENHRY and CDR2 SYGVKD. The CDR3 spans 13 residues. Trimming took 0 bases from V and 3 from J, leaving 6 bases between them.